One and the same sample provided the 24 T cell receptor beta chains below, sequenced in a study of Graves' ophthalmopathy and Graves' hyperthyroidism. RNA transcripts were the template, and TCR beta CDR3 regions were amplified from them. HTBI-primed RT-PCR formed the first round, and a multiplex PCR formed the second. MiXCR, applied by TCRdb to the multiplex PCR reads, yields one record per CDR3 protein. Of over a million distinct CDR3 sequences listed, 35% to 40% are singletons. The sequencing sample was made of peripheral blood or thyroid tissue (not recorded which). The receptors here all came from an adult man with Graves' hyperthyroidism.

The table lists this clonotype with many counts. The chain employs TRBV7-8 and TRBJ1-2; D uncertain. This CDR3 region has 15 residues. V dropped 5 bases and J dropped 5 bases, with 18 bases sitting between them. The germline V gene has CDR1 SGHVS and CDR2 FQNEAQ. The DNA of the CDR3 is TGTGCCAGCAGCCCACCCCCCCCCTTACCATATGGCTACACCTTC. Encoded protein: CASSPPPPLPYGYTF.

The V and J genes are TRBV5-1 and TRBJ2-7, with 11 bases lining up with TRBD1. The CDR3 contains 15 residues. Germline trimming cut 4 bases from V and 7 bases from J; bases unmatched to any gene: 10. Germline V gene sequence: CDR1 SGHRS, CDR2 YFSETQ. CDR3 nucleotides: TGCGCCAGCAGCACCGGACAGGGGGCGCCGGGAGAGCAGTACTTC. The encoded protein is CASSTGQGAPGEQYF.

This clonotype was observed many times. The chain employs TRBV7-2 and TRBJ1-2; D gene ambiguous. V lost 5 bases to trimming and J lost 4 bases, with 11 bases between them. CDR1 is SGHTA and CDR2 is FQGNSA in the germline V gene. This CDR3 has 13 residues. The DNA of the CDR3 is TGTGCCAGCAGCAATATAAACAGCTATGGCTACACCTTC. Translating it yields CASSNINSYGYTF.

V gene TRBV5-6 combines with J gene TRBJ2-7; tentative D call: TRBD2 (5 bases). The germline V gene has CDR1 SGHDT and CDR2 YYEEEE. Trimming shortened V by 0 bases and J by 4 bases, and 11 bases separated the two germline ends. The CDR3 covers 14 residues. Here the CDR3 DNA reads TGTGCCAGCAGCTTGGTAATGGGAGTTTACGAGCAGTACTTC. This sequence encodes CASSLVMGVYEQYF.

Regarding this clonotype: Mismatch with germline at one junction end may stem from a read error. The chain joins TRBV10-3 to TRBJ2-6; D not resolved. CDR3 length: 17 residues. CDR1 and CDR2 (germline): ENHRY, SYGVKD. The CDR3 region is CASSVKTVGSGANVLTF. The CDR3 region has the DNA TGTGCCAGCAGTGTAAAGACGGTGGGCTCTGGGGCCAACGTCCTGACTTTC.

The genes are TRBV29-1 and TRBJ2-7; TRBD1 matches at 7 bases. Germline loops: CDR1 SQVTM, CDR2 ANQGSEA. This CDR3 region has 12 residues. V was pared by 8 bases and J by 4 bases, with 8 bases of the junction left unmatched. The CDR3 DNA reads as TGCAGCCAAGATTCACAGGGGTACGAGCAGTACTTC. Translating gives CSQDSQGYEQYF.

This clonotype has a count of ten or more. The chain is built from TRBV7-9 and TRBJ2-5; 8 bases agree with TRBD2. This CDR3 is built from 16 residues. CDR1 SEHNR and CDR2 FQNEAQ come from the germline V gene (reference sequence). V gave up 7 bases and J gave up 0 bases; unmatched junction bases: 10. This chain's CDR3 is CASIPRASGHQETQYF. CDR3 sequence (DNA): TGTGCCAGCATACCCCGGGCTAGCGGGCACCAAGAGACCCAGTACTTC.

There are many counts of this clonotype. The chain links TRBV7-9 to TRBJ2-7; D not certain. Germline CDR1 is SEHNR and CDR2 is FQNEAQ (reference sequence). The V end lost 1 base, the J end lost 2 bases, and 15 bases lay between the germline ends. The CDR3 runs to 16 residues. In DNA, the CDR3 is TGTGCCAGCAGCTTAGGCTTAGTCACCAGCACCTACGAGCAGTACTTC. It codes for CASSLGLVTSTYEQYF.

The genes are TRBV7-8 and TRBJ2-6; D might be TRBD1 (5 bases). Trimming took 4 bases from V and 0 from J, leaving 7 bases between them. The CDR3 is 15 amino acids. Germline V gene sequence: CDR1 SGHVS, CDR2 FQNEAQ. DNA for the CDR3: TGTGCCAGCAGCTCCGGACACTCTGGGGCCAACGTCCTGACTTTC. Translating gives CASSSGHSGANVLTF.

The rearrangement joins TRBV20-1 to TRBJ1-6; 8 bases fit TRBD1. The germline V gene encodes CDR1 DFQATT and CDR2 SNEGSKA (reference sequence). This CDR3 has 15 residues. With V trimmed by 6 bases and J by 8 bases, 12 bases remained unmatched. The CDR3 spells CSARGMTGDYSPLHF. The CDR3 nucleotides read TGCAGTGCCCGCGGCATGACAGGGGATTATTCACCCCTCCACTTT.

The chain couples TRBV6-5 to TRBJ2-7, with D unclear. V dropped 5 bases and J dropped 6 bases, with 14 bases sitting between them. The CDR3 is 13 residues long. The V gene's germline CDR1 is MNHEY and CDR2 SVGAGI. The CDR3 bases are TGTGCCAGCAGTGAATCTGAAGGGCGCGAGCAGTACTTC. Encoded protein: CASSESEGREQYF.

This clonotype was recorded many times. The V and J genes are TRBV7-2 and TRBJ1-6; TRBD1 aligns across 10 bases. The CDR3 has 16 residues. After removal of 4 bases from V and 9 bases from J, the junction contained 9 bases not matched to a gene. The V gene's germline CDR1 is SGHTA and CDR2 FQGNSA. The CDR3 DNA reads as TGTGCCAGCAGCTATAGGGACAGGGGAGGCGGTTCACCCCTCCACTTT. Protein product: CASSYRDRGGGSPLHF.

This clonotype was found many times. The V gene is TRBV29-1, the J gene TRBJ1-5; 8 nucleotides agree with TRBD1. Germline assignment: CDR1 SQVTM and CDR2 ANQGSEA. The CDR3 contains 13 residues. The trim removed 5 bases at V and 6 bases at J, leaving 6 bases unmatched. CDR3 DNA: TGCAGCGTTACAGGGGGATCGGGTCAGCCCCAGCATTTT. It is translated as CSVTGGSGQPQHF.

Only one count was recorded for this clonotype. The chain has TRBV25-1 and TRBJ1-2; 8 nucleotides agree with TRBD1. The ends lost 0 bases at V and 2 bases at J; junction bases unmatched: 8. From germline, CDR1 is MGHDK and CDR2 SYGVNS. This CDR3 contains 17 residues. The CDR3 is CASSEYSGQGTNYGYTF. The CDR3 coding sequence is TGTGCCAGCAGTGAATATTCAGGACAGGGAACCAACTATGGCTACACCTTC.

This clonotype was picked up many times. The chain links TRBV12-3 or TRBV12-4 to TRBJ1-5, with D perhaps TRBD1 (5 bases). The CDR3 is 14 amino acids. Between the trimmed V and J ends, which lost 2 bases and 5 bases, there was a span of 10 bases. This CDR3 is CASSLRSGYQPQHF. Here the CDR3 DNA reads TGTGCCAGCAGTTTACGGTCAGGGTATCAGCCCCAGCATTTT.

The table lists this clonotype with many counts. This chain uses TRBV20-1 with TRBJ2-5; 7 bases align to TRBD1. The CDR3 has 15 residues. Trimming cost V 1 base and J 1 base; bases outside gene matches: 6. Germline loops: CDR1 DFQATT, CDR2 SNEGSKA (reference sequence). CDR3 in amino acids: CSARGVGQFQETQYF. In DNA, the CDR3 is TGCAGTGCTAGAGGGGTGGGACAGTTCCAAGAGACCCAGTACTTC.

In its sample, this clonotype was seen a few times. This may arise from a read error, as a much more abundant clone is one base away. The rearrangement uses TRBV7-2 and TRBJ1-1; perhaps TRBD1 as D (6 bases). V gave up 5 bases and J gave up 4 bases, with 20 bases separating them. Germline V lookup: CDR1 SGHTA, CDR2 FQGNSA. This CDR3 has 16 amino acids. The CDR3 coding sequence is TGTGCCAGCAGCCCACCCTTCAGAAAGGGGGGCACTGAAGCTTTCTTT. This gives the protein CASSPPFRKGGTEAFF.

The chain has TRBV30 and TRBJ2-2; perhaps TRBD2 as D (5 bases). Germline V gene data show CDR1 as GTSNPN and CDR2 as SVGIG (reference sequence). The CDR3 extends over 14 amino acids. V was trimmed by 8 bases and J by 4 bases, leaving 17 bases between them. The CDR3 region has the DNA TGTGCCCTGACGGAGGAATGGGGCACCGGGGAGCTGTTTTTT. This codes for CALTEEWGTGELFF.

J is TRBJ2-5 and V is TRBV7-8, with 7 bases fitting TRBD1. With 6 bases clipped from V and 0 bases from J, the junction kept 10 bases outside the gene matches. Germline CDR1 and CDR2: SGHVS and FQNEAQ. The CDR3 runs to 16 residues. The CDR3 region is CASRSGARGNQETQYF. DNA of the CDR3: TGTGCCAGCAGGTCCGGGGCCAGGGGGAACCAAGAGACCCAGTACTTC.

This clonotype has a count of ten or more. This chain connects TRBV11-2 to TRBJ2-7, with D possibly being TRBD1 (6 bases). V gave up 3 bases and J gave up 2 bases, with 17 bases separating them. Germline CDR1 and CDR2: SGHAT and FQNNGV. CDR3 size: 16 residues. The DNA of the CDR3 is TGTGCCAGCAGCTTCTCCTTTTCGACAGGAACCTACGAGCAGTACTTC. This translates into CASSFSFSTGTYEQYF.

DNA of the CDR3: TGTGCCATCAGTGAGGGGTTCGAGGATGCCTACGAGCAGTACTTC. It encodes CAISEGFEDAYEQYF. The V call is TRBV10-3, the J call TRBJ2-7; D is ambiguous. The length of the CDR3 is 15 residues. The V end was cut by 2 bases, the J end by 2 bases, with 13 bases between. Looked up from germline, CDR1 is ENHRY and CDR2 is SYGVKD.

On this clonotype: This clone may be a read error of a much larger clone one base away. This rearrangement joins TRBV19 to TRBJ1-5, with unresolved D. From germline, CDR1 is LNHDA and CDR2 SQIVND (reference sequence). The CDR3 spans 15 residues. Trimming left V 7 bases short and J 0 bases short, with 13 bases between. For the CDR3, the DNA is TGTGCCAGTACCATCGGCAAGGGTAGCAATCAGCCCCAGCATTTT. This translates into CASTIGKGSNQPQHF. Variable domain in full (rest from reference TRBV19 and TRBJ1-5): DGGITQSPKYLFRKEGQNVTLSCEQNLNHDAMYWYRQDPGQGLRLIYYSQIVNDFQKGDIAEGYSVSREKKESFPLTVTSAQKNPTAFYLCASTIGKGSNQPQHFGDGTRLSIL.

This clonotype appeared many times. The rearrangement joins TRBV7-8 to TRBJ1-5; 9 nucleotides line up with TRBD1. There are 16 residues in the CDR3. V lost 4 bases and J lost 11; bases outside the gene matches: 15. Germline V lookup: CDR1 SGHVS, CDR2 FQNEAQ. The DNA of the CDR3 is TGTGCCAGCAGCTATATCCGGGACAGGGCCTCCGGGGCCCAGCATTTT. Protein sequence: CASSYIRDRASGAQHF.

This chain links TRBV7-2 with TRBJ1-5; D remains ambiguous. Germline CDR1 SGHTA, CDR2 FQGNSA. The CDR3 consists of 18 residues. Between the trimmed V and J ends, which lost 1 base and 2 bases, there was a span of 18 bases. Here the CDR3 reads CASSLVLQRATRNQPQHF. Here the CDR3 DNA reads TGTGCCAGCAGCTTAGTTCTACAGAGGGCGACTCGCAATCAGCCCCAGCATTTT.